This TCR beta chain was identified during a study of Tregs in tolerant kidney transplant recipients. General study findings and limits: Few patients were studied, so findings need validation in larger groups.

Comment on this clone: As yet, its antigen is unknown.

The protocol was immunoSEQ multiplex PCR, while the TCRdb copy is restricted to in-frame clones and leaves out a portion. The sample contains 75,000 to 95,000 clones, roughly nine tenths of which appear only once. Unstimulated regulatory T cells (CD4+CD25+CD127-), CD4+CD25- non-regulatory cells, CD4 and CD8 cells were FACS-sorted from thawed PBMCs. The CDR3 runs 13 residues. Trimming took 4 bases from V and 1 from J, leaving 7 bases between them. Germline CDR1 reads KGHSH; CDR2 reads LQKENI. Sequencing used CD8+ T cells from blood. V is TRBV18 and J is TRBJ1-1, with D uncertain. The TCR comes from a human donor in good health. CDR3 in DNA: TGTGCCAGCTCACTCGGGTCGAACACTGAAGCTTTCTTT. This codes for CASSLGSNTEAFF.